One sample yielded the 10 T cell receptor beta chains listed below, sequenced in a study of cytomegalovirus exposure and HLA in healthy donors. Researchers ran the PCR with 60 Vbeta and 13 Jbeta primers. The assay was immunoSEQ multiplex PCR, and TCRdb's table has in-frame clones only and misses some. The data show some 110,000 clones, more than 60% seen once. The sequenced material came from PBMCs. The receptors originated from a man aged 55 to 70 in good health and CMV-seronegative.

V gene TRBV10-3 combines with J gene TRBJ1-4; D ambiguous. Trimming cost V 10 bases and J 4 bases, with 13 bases left between them. Germline V CDR1 and CDR2: ENHRY, SYGVKD. This CDR3 is built from 13 residues. CDR3 nucleotides: TGTGCCACCCGCGGCAAGAGTAATGAAAAACTGTTTTTT. It codes for CATRGKSNEKLFF.

The rearrangement joins TRBV2 to TRBJ2-1, with a weak D call TRBD2 (5 bases). Germline V CDR1 and CDR2: SNHLY, FYNNEI. This CDR3 has 12 amino acids. Deletions cut 8 bases from V and 7 bases from J, with 12 bases between. As DNA, the CDR3 is TGTGCCAGCGTGGACCGAGGGAATGAGCAGTTCTTC. The encoded protein is CASVDRGNEQFF. The full variable domain, with the rest looked up from reference TRBV2 and TRBJ2-1, is EPEVTQTPSHQVTQMGQEVILRCVPISNHLYFYWYRQILGQKVEFLVSFYNNEISEKSEIFDDQFSVERPDGSNFTLKIRSTKLEDSAMYFCASVDRGNEQFFGPGTRLTVL.

This clone was detected once. This chain uses TRBV6-5 with TRBJ1-2, with 8 bases aligning to TRBD1. Germline CDR1 and CDR2: MNHEY and SVGAGI. V was clipped by 2 bases and J by 5 bases; unmatched bases: 10. This CDR3 is 16 amino acids long. DNA of the CDR3: TGTGCCAGCAGTTACGAGGCCCCCGGACAGGGATATGGCTACACCTTC. Amino acids: CASSYEAPGQGYGYTF.

The V and J genes are TRBV18 and TRBJ1-4, with D possibly TRBD1 on 5 matching bases. Germline V CDR1 and CDR2: KGHSH, LQKENI. The CDR3 totals 16 residues. The V and J ends lost 3 bases and 6 bases respectively, with 17 bases between them. The CDR3 DNA sequence: TGTGCCAGCTCACCCCGGTTGAGGACGGGGGATGAAAAACTGTTTTTT. Translation gives CASSPRLRTGDEKLFF.

The chain uses TRBV7-8 and TRBJ1-6, with 9 bases that match TRBD1. CDR1 is SGHVS, CDR2 FQNEAQ, per germline. After removal of 3 bases from V and 5 bases from J, the junction contained 2 bases not matched to a gene. CDR3 length equals 15 residues. The CDR3 protein is CASSFRDRDNSPLHF. The CDR3 DNA follows: TGTGCCAGCAGCTTCCGGGACAGGGATAATTCACCCCTCCACTTT.

The rearrangement links TRBV19 to TRBJ2-1; 8 bases map to TRBD2. V lost 4 bases to trimming and J lost 4 bases; unmatched junction nucleotides: 6. Per the germline V gene, CDR1 is LNHDA and CDR2 is SQIVND (reference sequence). This CDR3 region has 15 residues. The CDR3 is CASSTSGLAYNEQFF. In DNA form, the CDR3 reads TGTGCCAGTAGTACCTCAGGACTAGCTTACAATGAGCAGTTCTTC.

The chain has TRBV4-3 and TRBJ2-2, with a tentative D call TRBD1 (5 bases). Per germline, CDR1 LGHNA and CDR2 YSLEER. V lost 1 base and J 6 bases, leaving 15 bases between the germline ends. The CDR3 loop spans 16 amino acids. Written as DNA, the CDR3 is TGCGCCAGCAGCCAAGTACAGGCCGGGTTGTCCGGGGAGCTGTTTTTT. Translation: CASSQVQAGLSGELFF.

V and J are TRBV6-1 and TRBJ1-6; weak D call: TRBD1 (6 bases). This CDR3 region has 14 residues. V lost 8 bases and J lost 6, with 14 bases in between. Per germline, CDR1 MNHNS and CDR2 SASEGT. The CDR3 DNA follows: TGTGCCAGCTACCGGGACACTGCTAATTCACCCCTCCACTTT. Its translation is CASYRDTANSPLHF.

The gene calls are TRBV6-5 and TRBJ1-3; TRBD1 might be the D (6 bases). There are 14 residues in the CDR3. Trimming cost V 6 bases and J 1 base, with 10 bases left between them. Germline loops: CDR1 MNHEY, CDR2 SVGAGI. CDR3 region: CASSSQGSGNTIYF. In nucleotides, the CDR3 is TGTGCCAGCAGCTCACAGGGATCTGGAAACACCATATATTTT.

This clone was seen just once. This rearrangement joins TRBV15 to TRBJ2-1, with a possible D match to TRBD2 (7 bases). Germline-derived CDR1 and CDR2 are LNHNV and YYDKDF (reference sequence). Trimming took off 5 bases at V and 0 bases at J, with 20 bases between the two ends. The CDR3 length is 18 residues. The CDR3 region has the DNA TGTGCCACCAGCGGGAGGGGGGCAGGGCCCAGCTCCTACAATGAGCAGTTCTTC. It encodes CATSGRGAGPSSYNEQFF.